One and the same sample provided the 22 T cell receptor beta chains below, sequenced in a study of vaccination and CD4 T cells after COVID-19. This sample's treatment: approximately 9-day PBMC culture with coronavirus spike peptide pools or control peptides (ViraFEST assay). No antigen is known for these receptors. Sequencing of cultured CD4+ T cell DNA used the Oncomine TCR Beta short-read assay. Each CDR3 protein gets one entry after TCRdb re-called the PCR reads with MiXCR. In the table there are 15,000 or so distinct CDR3 sequences, 40% to 50% of which are singletons. The sequenced sample consisted of CD4+ T cells from blood, cultured in vitro. These receptors all come from a human donor who had recovered from COVID-19.

The chain couples TRBV7-9 to TRBJ2-5, with TRBD2 matching over 8 bases. V was clipped by 2 bases and J by 7 bases; unmatched bases: 12. The CDR3 has 16 residues. CDR1 is SEHNR and CDR2 is FQNEAQ in the germline V gene (reference sequence). The CDR3 reads CASSLRFLAGGGTQYF. The CDR3 region has the DNA TGTGCCAGCAGCTTAAGGTTTCTAGCGGGCGGAGGGACCCAGTACTTC.

The V call is TRBV20-1, the J call TRBJ1-2, with a possible D match to TRBD1 (6 bases). V was pared by 8 bases and J by 3 bases, with 16 bases between. The CDR3 length is 13 residues. Looked up from germline, CDR1 is DFQATT and CDR2 is SNEGSKA (reference sequence). CDR3 loop: CSPTGGIYYGYTF. CDR3 sequence (DNA): TGCAGTCCGACCGGGGGCATCTACTATGGCTACACCTTC.

This clonotype was detected only once. The gene calls are TRBV7-8 and TRBJ2-3, with 7 nucleotides matching TRBD1. The CDR3 extends over 15 amino acids. The germline gives CDR1 SGHVS, CDR2 FQNEAQ. V was pared by 4 bases and J by 0 bases, with 4 bases of the junction left unmatched. This CDR3 is CASSSGDRSTDTQYF. As DNA, the CDR3 is TGTGCCAGCAGCTCAGGGGACAGAAGCACAGATACGCAGTATTTT.

This clonotype has a handful of counts. This chain connects TRBV2 to TRBJ2-5, with D unclear. V lost 2 bases and J 4 bases, leaving 5 bases between the germline ends. CDR3 length: 12 residues. The germline V gene encodes CDR1 SNHLY and CDR2 FYNNEI. CDR3 bases: TGTGCCAGCAGTGAAATAGGAGAGACCCAGTACTTC. Residues: CASSEIGETQYF.

This rearrangement joins TRBV30 to TRBJ2-2; D is perhaps TRBD2 (6 bases). V lost 2 bases to trimming and J lost 7 bases, with 11 bases between them. CDR3 length equals 13 residues. The germline gives CDR1 GTSNPN, CDR2 SVGIG (reference sequence). For the CDR3, the DNA is TGTGCCTGGAGTCGGGGGAGTGACGGGGAGCTGTTTTTT. Translation gives CAWSRGSDGELFF. Combining the CDR3 with reference TRBV30 and TRBJ2-2 gives the whole variable domain SQTIHQWPATLVQPVGSPLSLECTVEGTSNPNLYWYRQAAGRGLQLLFYSVGIGQISSEVPQNLSASRPQDRQFILSSKKLLLSDSGFYLCAWSRGSDGELFFGEGSRLTVL.

This clonotype was seen only once. The V call is TRBV6-4, the J call TRBJ1-3; D may be TRBD1 (6 bases). The CDR3 contains 18 residues. V was pared by 2 bases and J by 3 bases, with 20 bases between. Germline CDR1 is MRHNA and CDR2 is SNTAGT. DNA of the CDR3: TGTGCCAGCAGTGACCCCGGTGAGGGGGGGAGAGATGGAAACACCATATATTTT. The encoded protein is CASSDPGEGGRDGNTIYF.

V and J are TRBV6-1 and TRBJ2-3; D unresolved. The CDR3 is 13 residues long. Deletions cut 6 bases from V and 5 bases from J, with 12 bases between. Germline CDR1 reads MNHNS; CDR2 reads SASEGT. Here the CDR3 reads CASSRTNLDTQYF. The CDR3, as DNA: TGTGCCAGCAGCCGAACTAATCTAGATACGCAGTATTTT.

CDR3 sequence (DNA): TGTGCCAGCAGCCCTAGCGGGACTCCAAGAAATGAGCAGTTCTTC. This encodes CASSPSGTPRNEQFF. The V gene is TRBV7-9, the J gene TRBJ2-1; 9 bases agree with TRBD2. Germline-derived CDR1 and CDR2 are SEHNR and FQNEAQ (reference sequence). The CDR3 spans 15 residues. V trimming: 5 bases; J trimming: 7 bases; junction bases outside the gene matches: 9. Supplemented by reference TRBV7-9 and TRBJ2-1, the full variable domain reads DTGVSQNPRHKITKRGQNVTFRCDPISEHNRLYWYRQTLGQGPEFLTYFQNEAQLEKSRLLSDRFSAERPKGSFSTLEIQRTEQGDSAMYLCASSPSGTPRNEQFFGPGTRLTVL.

The chain is built from TRBV11-2 and TRBJ2-5, with 7 bases matching TRBD2. With V trimmed by 1 base and J by 5 bases, 16 bases remained unmatched. The CDR3 loop spans 18 amino acids. CDR1 is SGHAT, CDR2 FQNNGV, per germline. For the CDR3, the DNA is TGTGCCAGCAGCTTAGGGGATCGAGTGGCGGGAGAGTTGGAGACCCAGTACTTC. This sequence encodes CASSLGDRVAGELETQYF.

The chain has TRBV28 and TRBJ1-4; D not resolved. V lost 6 bases to trimming and J lost 4 bases, with 9 bases between them. CDR3 length equals 13 residues. Germline loops: CDR1 MDHEN, CDR2 SYDVKM. Here the CDR3 DNA reads TGTGCCAGCAGGGGGAGAAGTAATGAAAAACTGTTTTTT. Amino acids: CASRGRSNEKLFF.

DNA of the CDR3: TGTGCCAGCAGCCCGAGTGTAGGCGGGATCGAGCAGTACTTC. It codes for CASSPSVGGIEQYF. The chain recombines TRBV7-2 with TRBJ2-7; the D gene is possibly TRBD2 (6 bases). Trimming took off 5 bases at V and 6 bases at J, with 17 bases between the two ends. Germline V gene sequence: CDR1 SGHTA, CDR2 FQGNSA. This CDR3 is built from 14 residues. Filled out from reference TRBV7-2 and TRBJ2-7, the complete variable domain reads GAGVSQSPSNKVTEKGKDVELRCDPISGHTALYWYRQSLGQGLEFLIYFQGNSAPDKSGLPSDRFSAERTGGSVSTLTIQRTQQEDSAVYLCASSPSVGGIEQYFGPGTRLTVT.

This clonotype was seen once. CDR3 DNA sequence: TGTGCCAGCACGGCGGCTAGCGGGAGGCGGGATACGCAGTATTTT. Its protein product is CASTAASGRRDTQYF. The J gene is TRBJ2-3, the V gene TRBV12-3 or TRBV12-4, with 11 bases identical to TRBD2. The CDR3 covers 15 residues. The V segment lost 7 bases and the J segment 6 bases; nucleotides outside the gene matches: 9.

The chain joins TRBV6-1 to TRBJ1-2; 7 bases align to TRBD1. The CDR3 is made up of 15 amino acids. Germline CDR1 is MNHNS and CDR2 is SASEGT. The ends lost 5 bases at V and 8 bases at J; junction bases unmatched: 14. CDR3 coding DNA: TGTGCCAGCAGTCAGAAGACAGGGCGTACGAAGGGCTACACCTTC. Amino acids: CASSQKTGRTKGYTF.

The V call is TRBV7-9, the J call TRBJ1-2; possibly TRBD1 for D (6 bases). In germline, CDR1 is SEHNR, CDR2 FQNEAQ (reference sequence). The CDR3 totals 16 residues. V was shortened by 2 bases and J by 0 bases, with 13 bases between the two germline ends. DNA of the CDR3: TGTGCCAGCAGCTTACTTCGGGGGGCAGCTAACTATGGCTACACCTTC. It translates to CASSLLRGAANYGYTF.

The chain uses TRBV20-1 and TRBJ2-7, with 9 bases that match TRBD2. The junction had 9 bases not matched to a gene; V was cut back by 6 bases and J by 3 bases. The CDR3 is made up of 14 amino acids. The germline V gene has CDR1 DFQATT and CDR2 SNEGSKA (reference sequence). The CDR3 region is CSADLTSGDYEQYF. The CDR3 DNA follows: TGCAGTGCAGACCTGACTAGCGGAGACTACGAGCAGTACTTC.

The genes are TRBV6-2 or TRBV6-3 and TRBJ2-5, with D possibly being TRBD1 (5 bases). The germline V and J ends were trimmed by 7 bases and 2 bases, with 14 bases remaining between them. In germline, CDR1 is MNHEY, CDR2 SVGEGT. The CDR3 consists of 14 residues. The CDR3 here is CASIHDRYQETQYF. In DNA form, the CDR3 reads TGTGCCAGCATTCATGACAGATATCAAGAGACCCAGTACTTC.

The CDR3 region has the DNA TGTGCCAGCAGCACCCGGACTAGCGGGAGCATCAACAATGAGCAGTTCTTC. This translates into CASSTRTSGSINNEQFF. The chain uses TRBV3-1 and TRBJ2-1, with 13 bases lining up with TRBD2. This CDR3 spans 17 amino acids. Germline V gives CDR1 LGHDT, CDR2 YNNKEL (reference sequence). The J segment lost 5 bases and the V segment lost 5 bases, leaving 9 bases of the junction unmatched.

The table lists this clonotype with a few counts. CDR3 residues: CASSSPRVLNSPLHF. CDR3 DNA: TGTGCCAGCAGCTCCCCCCGGGTCCTTAATTCACCCCTCCACTTT. The rearrangement uses TRBV28 and TRBJ1-6; D unclear. CDR1 and CDR2 from the germline V gene are MDHEN and SYDVKM. Trimming removed 6 bases at V and 6 bases at J, with 15 bases between. The CDR3 has 15 amino acids. Combining the CDR3 with reference TRBV28 and TRBJ1-6 gives the whole variable domain DVKVTQSSRYLVKRTGEKVFLECVQDMDHENMFWYRQDPGLGLRLIYFSYDVKMKEKGDIPEGYSVSREKKERFSLILESASTNQTSMYLCASSSPRVLNSPLHFGNGTRLTVT.

This clonotype has just one count. The V and J genes are TRBV12-3 or TRBV12-4 and TRBJ2-7; 9 nucleotides agree with TRBD1. The CDR3 runs to 13 residues. Trimming removed 6 bases from V and 5 bases from J; junction bases left unmatched: 5. CDR3 in amino acids: CASRWGQGDEQYF. CDR3 in DNA: TGTGCCAGCAGGTGGGGACAGGGCGACGAGCAGTACTTC.

This chain uses TRBV19 with TRBJ2-3, with a tentative D call TRBD2 (5 bases). Trimming took 6 bases from V and 1 from J, leaving 20 bases between them. The CDR3 length is 17 residues. Germline V CDR1 and CDR2: LNHDA, SQIVND (reference sequence). CDR3 sequence: CASSLSGPGKGTDTQYF. DNA for the CDR3: TGTGCCAGTAGCCTATCCGGGCCCGGGAAGGGCACAGATACGCAGTATTTT.

This clonotype showed up just a few times. V gene TRBV11-2 combines with J gene TRBJ1-1; D is possibly TRBD1 (6 bases). Germline V gene data show CDR1 as SGHAT and CDR2 as FQNNGV. V gave up 5 bases and J gave up 6 bases, with 13 bases separating them. The CDR3 covers 13 residues. CDR3 sequence: CASSVRQVAEAFF. CDR3 DNA: TGTGCCAGCAGCGTAAGACAGGTTGCTGAAGCTTTCTTT. Full variable domain (remainder filled in from reference TRBV11-2 and TRBJ1-1): EAGVAQSPRYKIIEKRQSVAFWCNPISGHATLYWYQQILGQGPKLLIQFQNNGVVDDSQLPKDRFSAERLKGVDSTLKIQPAKLEDSAVYLCASSVRQVAEAFFGQGTRLTVV.

The chain links TRBV6-1 to TRBJ1-2; D unresolved. V lost 1 base and J lost 4, with 10 bases in between. CDR1 is MNHNS and CDR2 is SASEGT in the germline V gene. This CDR3 is built from 14 residues. CDR3 protein: CASSEVGGGYGYTF. Written as DNA, the CDR3 is TGTGCCAGCAGTGAAGTGGGAGGAGGCTATGGCTACACCTTC.